The 10 T cell receptor beta chains given below trace back to one sample, sequenced in a study of cytomegalovirus exposure and HLA in healthy donors. The PCR made use of 60 Vbeta and 13 Jbeta primers. Libraries were prepared by immunoSEQ multiplex PCR; TCRdb keeps only in-frame clonotypes and omits some of them. The sample records 100,000 to 150,000 clones, approximately 83% being singletons. The sample was PBMCs. The origin of the receptors is a woman between 40 and 50 years old in good health and CMV-seropositive.

Written as DNA, the CDR3 is TGTGCCAGCAGCTTGGGGCCAGGGGCGAACACTGAAGCTTTCTTT. Its protein product is CASSLGPGANTEAFF. The V gene is TRBV5-8, the J gene TRBJ1-1, with a tentative D call TRBD1 (6 bases). Trimming removed 0 bases from V and 1 base from J, with 10 bases in between. Germline CDR1 reads SGHTS; CDR2 reads YDEGEE. The CDR3 has 15 residues.

In this sample, this clone turned up once. This chain connects TRBV27 to TRBJ2-1, with 10 bases identical to TRBD2. Germline CDR1 reads MNHEY; CDR2 reads SMNVEV (reference sequence). This CDR3 region has 15 residues. Losses at the gene ends were 6 bases for V and 5 bases for J; bases not matched to a gene: 7. The CDR3 reads CASRLAGLANNEQFF. In DNA, the CDR3 is TGTGCCAGCAGATTAGCGGGACTAGCGAACAATGAGCAGTTCTTC.

This chain uses TRBV7-9 with TRBJ2-3; 12 positions match TRBD2. V gave up 5 bases and J gave up 2 bases; unmatched junction bases: 5. This CDR3 region has 16 residues. Per the germline V gene, CDR1 is SEHNR and CDR2 is FQNEAQ (reference sequence). CDR3 sequence reads: CASSQRLAGVTDTQYF. DNA of the CDR3: TGTGCCAGCAGCCAACGACTAGCGGGAGTCACAGATACGCAGTATTTT.

This clone came up once. The chain recombines TRBV7-2 with TRBJ2-2; the D gene is possibly TRBD1 (5 bases). CDR1 is SGHTA, CDR2 FQGNSA, per germline. The CDR3 is 15 residues long. V was trimmed by 5 bases and J by 5 bases, leaving 15 bases between them. CDR3: CASSTASRVTGELFF. The CDR3 bases are TGTGCCAGCAGCACCGCGAGCAGGGTTACCGGGGAGCTGTTTTTT.

The gene calls are TRBV7-9 and TRBJ2-1; D is unresolved. Per the germline V gene, CDR1 is SEHNR and CDR2 is FQNEAQ (reference sequence). Trimming took 1 base from V and 9 from J, leaving 19 bases between them. The CDR3 loop spans 16 amino acids. The CDR3 loop reads CASSLVIQRMYGEQFF. DNA of the CDR3: TGTGCCAGCAGCTTAGTAATCCAGCGCATGTACGGTGAGCAGTTCTTC. Using reference TRBV7-9 and TRBJ2-1 for the parts outside the CDR3, the full variable domain is DTGVSQNPRHKITKRGQNVTFRCDPISEHNRLYWYRQTLGQGPEFLTYFQNEAQLEKSRLLSDRFSAERPKGSFSTLEIQRTEQGDSAMYLCASSLVIQRMYGEQFFGPGTRLTVL.

The chain recombines TRBV9 with TRBJ2-3; weak D call: TRBD2 (5 bases). This CDR3 contains 14 residues. V lost 0 bases to trimming and J lost 4 bases, with 9 bases between them. Germline V gene sequence: CDR1 SGDLS, CDR2 YYNGEE. CDR3 sequence (DNA): TGTGCCAGCAGCGTAGTGGAACTAGCAGATACGCAGTATTTT. Protein: CASSVVELADTQYF.

CDR3 coding DNA: TGCGCCAGCAGCCCAGGGAACACCGGGGAGCTGTTTTTT. Protein: CASSPGNTGELFF. This chain joins TRBV4-3 and TRBJ2-2, with D unresolved. The V end lost 4 bases, the J end lost 1 base, and 4 bases lay between the germline ends. The CDR3 runs 13 residues. CDR1 and CDR2 (germline): LGHNA, YSLEER.

V and J are TRBV1 and TRBJ1-2; the D call of TRBD1 is as the table states it, not checked on the DNA. TRBV1 is noted as a pseudogene. CDR3 length: 13 amino acids. The DNA of the CDR3 is TGCACCAGCAGCCTAGACAGGGAAGGAGGCTACACCTTC. The encoded protein is CTSSLDREGGYTF.

This clone was counted a few times. V is TRBV29-1 and J is TRBJ2-7; the match to TRBD2 covers 8 bases. J was trimmed by 1 base and V by 6 bases; bases with no gene match: 5. The germline V gene encodes CDR1 SQVTM and CDR2 ANQGSEA. The length of the CDR3 is 13 residues. CDR3 loop: CSVAGGGSYEQYF. The CDR3, as DNA: TGCAGCGTCGCTGGCGGGGGGTCCTACGAGCAGTACTTC.

The chain couples TRBV28 to TRBJ1-5, with 9 bases that match TRBD1. V lost 4 bases and J lost 3; bases outside the gene matches: 4. The CDR3 runs 15 residues. Germline V gene data show CDR1 as MDHEN and CDR2 as SYDVKM. The CDR3 loop is CASSWTGVNNQPQHF. In DNA form, the CDR3 reads TGTGCCAGCAGTTGGACAGGGGTAAACAATCAGCCCCAGCATTTT.